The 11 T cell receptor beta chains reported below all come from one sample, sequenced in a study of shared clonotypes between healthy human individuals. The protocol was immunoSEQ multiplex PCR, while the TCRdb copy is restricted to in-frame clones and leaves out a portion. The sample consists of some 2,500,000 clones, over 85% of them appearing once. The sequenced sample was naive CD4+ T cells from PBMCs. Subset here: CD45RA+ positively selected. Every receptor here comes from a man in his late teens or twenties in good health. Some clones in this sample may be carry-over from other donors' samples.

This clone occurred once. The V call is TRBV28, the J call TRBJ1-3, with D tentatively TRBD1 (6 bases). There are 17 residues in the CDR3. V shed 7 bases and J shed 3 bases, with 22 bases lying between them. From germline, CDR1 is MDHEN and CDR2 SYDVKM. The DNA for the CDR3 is TGTGCCAGCATCTCCACTCAAGGGGCAGGGGATGGAAACACCATATATTTT. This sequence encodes CASISTQGAGDGNTIYF.

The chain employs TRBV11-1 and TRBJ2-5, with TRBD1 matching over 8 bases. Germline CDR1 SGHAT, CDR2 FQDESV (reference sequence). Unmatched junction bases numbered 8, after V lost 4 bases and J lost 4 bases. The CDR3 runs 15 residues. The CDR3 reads CASSSRQGRGETQYF. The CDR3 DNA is TGTGCCAGCAGCTCCCGACAGGGGCGGGGAGAGACCCAGTACTTC.

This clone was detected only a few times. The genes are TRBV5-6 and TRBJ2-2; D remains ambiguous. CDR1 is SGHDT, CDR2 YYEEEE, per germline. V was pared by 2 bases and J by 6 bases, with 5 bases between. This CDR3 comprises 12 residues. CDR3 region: CASSFDAGELFF. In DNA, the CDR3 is TGTGCCAGCAGCTTCGACGCCGGGGAGCTGTTTTTT.

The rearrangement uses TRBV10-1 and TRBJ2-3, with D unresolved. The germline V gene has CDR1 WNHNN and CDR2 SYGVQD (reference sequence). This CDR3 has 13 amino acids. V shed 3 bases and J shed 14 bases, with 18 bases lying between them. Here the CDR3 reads CASSDSENHIWYF. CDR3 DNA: TGCGCCAGCAGTGATTCAGAAAACCACATATGGTATTTT.

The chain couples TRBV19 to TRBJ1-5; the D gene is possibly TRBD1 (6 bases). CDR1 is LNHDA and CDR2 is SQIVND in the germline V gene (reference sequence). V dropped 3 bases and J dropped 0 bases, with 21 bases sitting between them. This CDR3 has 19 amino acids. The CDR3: CASSIRQALPNYSNQPQHF. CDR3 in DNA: TGTGCCAGTAGTATCCGACAGGCGCTTCCGAACTATAGCAATCAGCCCCAGCATTTT.

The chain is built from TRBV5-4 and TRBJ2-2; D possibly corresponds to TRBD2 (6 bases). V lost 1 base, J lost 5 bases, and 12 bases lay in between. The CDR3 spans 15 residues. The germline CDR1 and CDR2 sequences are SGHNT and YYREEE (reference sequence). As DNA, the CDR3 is TGTGCCAGCAGCTTGTCCGGGAGCCGGACCGGGGAGCTGTTTTTT. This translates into CASSLSGSRTGELFF.

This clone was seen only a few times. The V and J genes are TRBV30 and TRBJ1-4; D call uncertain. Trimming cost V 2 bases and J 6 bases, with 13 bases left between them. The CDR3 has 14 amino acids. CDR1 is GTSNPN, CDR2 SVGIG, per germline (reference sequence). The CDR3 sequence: CAWSLGAFDEKLFF. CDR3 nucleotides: TGTGCCTGGAGTTTGGGCGCATTTGATGAAAAACTGTTTTTT.

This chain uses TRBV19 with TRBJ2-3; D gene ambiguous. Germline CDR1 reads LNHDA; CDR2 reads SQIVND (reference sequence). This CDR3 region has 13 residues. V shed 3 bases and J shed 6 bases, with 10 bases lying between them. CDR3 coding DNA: TGTGCCAGTAGTATCCGTCCTGGGGATACGCAGTATTTT. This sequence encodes CASSIRPGDTQYF. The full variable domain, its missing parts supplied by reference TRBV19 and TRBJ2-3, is DGGITQSPKYLFRKEGQNVTLSCEQNLNHDAMYWYRQDPGQGLRLIYYSQIVNDFQKGDIAEGYSVSREKKESFPLTVTSAQKNPTAFYLCASSIRPGDTQYFGPGTRLTVL.

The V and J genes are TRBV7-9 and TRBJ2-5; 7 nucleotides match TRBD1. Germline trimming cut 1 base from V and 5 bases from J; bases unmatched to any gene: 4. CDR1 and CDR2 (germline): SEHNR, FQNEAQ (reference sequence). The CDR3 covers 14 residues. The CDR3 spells CASSLEGARETQYF. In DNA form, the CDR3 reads TGTGCCAGCAGCTTAGAGGGGGCTAGGGAGACCCAGTACTTC.

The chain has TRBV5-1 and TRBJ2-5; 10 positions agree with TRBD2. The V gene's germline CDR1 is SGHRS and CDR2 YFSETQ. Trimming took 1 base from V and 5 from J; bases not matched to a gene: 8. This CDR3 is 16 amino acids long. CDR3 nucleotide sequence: TGCGCCAGCAGCTTGTTACTAGCGGGGTCCCGGGAGACCCAGTACTTC. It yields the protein CASSLLLAGSRETQYF.

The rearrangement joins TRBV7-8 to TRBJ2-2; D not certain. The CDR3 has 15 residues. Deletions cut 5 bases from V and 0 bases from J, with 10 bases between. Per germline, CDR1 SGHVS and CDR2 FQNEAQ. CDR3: CASSRSRANTGELFF. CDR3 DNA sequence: TGTGCCAGCAGCAGAAGCAGAGCGAACACCGGGGAGCTGTTTTTT.